What follows are 32 T cell receptor beta chains derived from one specimen sequenced in a study of blood T cell repertoires in COVID-19. Sequenced by immunoSEQ multiplex PCR; TCRdb stores in-frame clones only, minus some. The data hold some 48,000 clones, with more than 90% observed a single time. Sequencing was carried out using peripheral blood. Receptors were obtained from a man aged 70 or older with active COVID-19.

The chain uses TRBV5-8 and TRBJ1-3; 7 nucleotides match TRBD1. The CDR3 length is 16 residues. V lost 4 bases to trimming and J lost 0 bases; unmatched junction nucleotides: 7. The germline V gene has CDR1 SGHTS and CDR2 YDEGEE. This CDR3 reads CASSPGQALSGNTIYF. The CDR3 DNA reads as TGTGCCAGCAGCCCCGGACAGGCACTCTCTGGAAACACCATATATTTT.

This clone was seen a single time. The rearrangement uses TRBV2 and TRBJ2-1, with 9 positions matching TRBD2. J gave up 9 bases and V 6 bases, and 12 bases lay outside the gene matches. Germline loops: CDR1 SNHLY, CDR2 FYNNEI. The CDR3 covers 15 residues. The CDR3 coding sequence is TGTGCCAGCAGATTAAGTAGCGGGAGTTTGGGTGAGCAGTTCTTC. Translated, it gives CASRLSSGSLGEQFF. Supplemented by reference TRBV2 and TRBJ2-1, the full variable domain reads EPEVTQTPSHQVTQMGQEVILRCVPISNHLYFYWYRQILGQKVEFLVSFYNNEISEKSEIFDDQFSVERPDGSNFTLKIRSTKLEDSAMYFCASRLSSGSLGEQFFGPGTRLTVL.

V gene TRBV7-2 combines with J gene TRBJ2-1, with 10 bases that match TRBD2. The CDR3 consists of 15 residues. Trimming took 5 bases from V and 6 from J; bases not matched to a gene: 7. Looked up from germline, CDR1 is SGHTA and CDR2 is FQGNSA. The CDR3: CASSLLAGVGNEQFF. For the CDR3, the DNA is TGTGCCAGCAGCCTCCTAGCGGGAGTGGGCAATGAGCAGTTCTTC. Drawing the rest from reference TRBV7-2 and TRBJ2-1, the complete variable domain is GAGVSQSPSNKVTEKGKDVELRCDPISGHTALYWYRQSLGQGLEFLIYFQGNSAPDKSGLPSDRFSAERTGGSVSTLTIQRTQQEDSAVYLCASSLLAGVGNEQFFGPGTRLTVL.

This sequence joins TRBV18 and TRBJ2-3, with 9 bases that match TRBD1. The V gene end was trimmed by 6 bases and the J gene end by 5 bases; junction bases not matched to a gene: 9. From germline, CDR1 is KGHSH and CDR2 LQKENI. This CDR3 has 15 residues. This chain's CDR3 is CASSHRTGEGDTQYF. The CDR3, as DNA: TGTGCCAGCTCCCACCGGACAGGGGAGGGAGATACGCAGTATTTT.

The gene calls are TRBV6-6 and TRBJ2-5; D possibly corresponds to TRBD2 (6 bases). Germline assignment: CDR1 MNHNY and CDR2 SVGAGI (reference sequence). This CDR3 is built from 14 residues. Trimming cost V 0 bases and J 1 base, with 6 bases left between them. The CDR3 DNA reads as TGTGCCAGCAGTTACTCGCGGGGCCAAGAGACCCAGTACTTC. Its protein product is CASSYSRGQETQYF.

The gene calls are TRBV24-1 and TRBJ2-5, with D possibly being TRBD1 (5 bases). V gave up 3 bases and J gave up 7 bases, with 23 bases separating them. The CDR3 is 17 residues long. Germline CDR1 KGHDR, CDR2 SFDVKD. CDR3 region: CATSDPPGRTPGGTQYF. For the CDR3, the DNA is TGTGCCACCAGTGATCCCCCAGGGCGGACCCCTGGCGGGACCCAGTACTTC.

The chain recombines TRBV5-1 with TRBJ2-4; 14 bases agree with TRBD2. The germline V gene encodes CDR1 SGHRS and CDR2 YFSETQ. The CDR3 consists of 16 residues. V gave up 0 bases and J gave up 5 bases; unmatched junction bases: 1. CDR3 protein: CASSLGGLAGENIQYF. The CDR3 bases are TGCGCCAGCAGCTTGGGGGGACTAGCGGGAGAAAACATTCAGTACTTC.

Concerning this clone itself: The conserved phenylalanine or tryptophan normally closing the CDR3 is absent here, so this likely arose from a read error. The DNA is omitted, as the CDR3 cannot be located on it reliably, and the CDR3 follows TCRdb's listing. The chain is built from TRBV10-3 and TRBJ2-7; the table gives TRBD1 as D, unverified against the DNA. The CDR3 has 9 residues if both end residues are counted. Germline V lookup: CDR1 ENHRY, CDR2 SYGVKD. Here the CDR3 reads CAISWGRGY.

The gene calls are TRBV7-6 and TRBJ2-1; D uncertain. The length of the CDR3 is 17 residues. Trimming pared 1 base from V and 0 bases from J, leaving 13 bases between. Looked up from germline, CDR1 is SGHVS and CDR2 is FNYEAQ. The CDR3 DNA sequence: TGTGCCAGCAGCTTAGTCGGGTTAGCCTCCTCCTACAATGAGCAGTTCTTC. As protein: CASSLVGLASSYNEQFF. The entire variable domain, with the rest obtained from reference TRBV7-6 and TRBJ2-1, is as follows: GAGVSQSPRYKVTKRGQDVALRCDPISGHVSLYWYRQALGQGPEFLTYFNYEAQQDKSGLPNDRFSAERPEGSISTLTIQRTEQRDSAMYRCASSLVGLASSYNEQFFGPGTRLTVL.

J is TRBJ1-1 and V is TRBV7-9; D perhaps matches TRBD1 (6 bases). Germline V CDR1 and CDR2: SEHNR, FQNEAQ (reference sequence). The length of the CDR3 is 14 residues. The germline V and J ends were trimmed by 1 base and 2 bases, with 8 bases remaining between them. The CDR3 region has the DNA TGTGCCAGCAGCTTAGGACAGGCAAACACTGAAGCTTTCTTT. It is translated as CASSLGQANTEAFF.

Concerning this clone itself: A much bigger clone sits one base away, suggesting this may be a read error. The chain is built from TRBV5-4 and TRBJ1-2, with D tentatively TRBD1 (5 bases). The CDR3 runs 13 residues. From germline, CDR1 is SGHNT and CDR2 YYREEE (reference sequence). The V end lost 0 bases, the J end lost 5 bases, and 8 bases lay between the germline ends. CDR3 in amino acids: CASSLDRQYGYTF. DNA of the CDR3: TGTGCCAGCAGCTTGGACAGGCAATATGGCTACACCTTC.

This clone was counted a single time. The chain joins TRBV5-8 to TRBJ2-1; 11 nucleotides match TRBD2. Trimming cost V 5 bases and J 7 bases; bases outside gene matches: 20. The CDR3 covers 19 residues. Germline values: CDR1 SGHTS, CDR2 YDEGEE. The CDR3 loop reads CASSSDRDGLAGRRNEQFF. The CDR3 DNA follows: TGTGCCAGCAGTTCGGACAGGGACGGACTAGCGGGTCGTCGGAATGAGCAGTTCTTC.

This clone is a singleton in its sample. The chain has TRBV19 and TRBJ2-1, with a possible D match to TRBD1 (6 bases). V dropped 5 bases and J dropped 0 bases, with 14 bases sitting between them. CDR3 length equals 16 residues. Germline V gene sequence: CDR1 LNHDA, CDR2 SQIVND (reference sequence). The CDR3 loop is CASSGRGPSSYNEQFF. Here the CDR3 DNA reads TGTGCCAGTAGTGGCAGGGGTCCTAGCTCCTACAATGAGCAGTTCTTC.

Only one count was recorded for this clone. The chain joins TRBV6-4 to TRBJ2-3; 12 bases match TRBD2. After removal of 7 bases from V and 3 bases from J, the junction contained 2 bases not matched to a gene. The CDR3 loop spans 14 amino acids. Germline CDR1 reads MRHNA; CDR2 reads SNTAGT. CDR3 nucleotide sequence: TGTGCCAGCAACGGACTAGCGGGAACAGATACGCAGTATTTT. Protein product: CASNGLAGTDTQYF.

Only one count was recorded for this clone. V gene TRBV4-1 combines with J gene TRBJ2-1; D not certain. V was pared by 0 bases and J by 4 bases, with 13 bases between. The CDR3 runs to 16 residues. Germline-derived CDR1 and CDR2 are MGHRA and YSYEKL. The CDR3: CASSQEGSLRYNEQFF. CDR3 DNA: TGCGCCAGCAGCCAAGAAGGTAGCTTGAGGTACAATGAGCAGTTCTTC.

CDR3 sequence (DNA): TGCGCCAGCAGCTTACAGGGGACGAACACTGAAGCTTTCTTT. This translates into CASSLQGTNTEAFF. This sequence joins TRBV5-1 and TRBJ1-1; 7 bases map to TRBD1. After removal of 2 bases from V and 1 base from J, the junction contained 2 bases not matched to a gene. Looked up from germline, CDR1 is SGHRS and CDR2 is YFSETQ. The CDR3 runs 14 residues.

The V call is TRBV12-1, the J call TRBJ2-1; the table calls TRBD2, which could not be checked here. TRBV12-1 is listed as a pseudogene. The CDR3 spans 17 residues. CDR3 sequence reads: CASSFPGGGRTYNEQFF. DNA of the CDR3: TGTGCCAGCAGCTTTCCTGGGGGGGGCCGGACCTACAATGAGCAGTTCTTC.

This chain links TRBV10-1 with TRBJ2-5; D may be TRBD2 (5 bases). CDR3 length: 13 residues. Per the germline V gene, CDR1 is WNHNN and CDR2 is SYGVQD (reference sequence). Trimming took off 10 bases at V and 5 bases at J, with 17 bases between the two ends. Written as DNA, the CDR3 is TGCGCCAATCCCTTTGACTATGGGGAGACCCAGTACTTC. Its protein is CANPFDYGETQYF.

V is TRBV7-9 and J is TRBJ1-2, with D perhaps matching TRBD1 (6 bases). The CDR3 runs to 13 residues. Trimming took 4 bases from V and 5 from J, leaving 11 bases between them. CDR1 SEHNR and CDR2 FQNEAQ come from the germline V gene (reference sequence). CDR3: CASSYGQIYGYTF. Written as DNA, the CDR3 is TGTGCCAGCAGCTACGGACAGATTTATGGCTACACCTTC. The complete variable domain, with remaining parts taken from reference TRBV7-9 and TRBJ1-2, reads DTGVSQNPRHKITKRGQNVTFRCDPISEHNRLYWYRQTLGQGPEFLTYFQNEAQLEKSRLLSDRFSAERPKGSFSTLEIQRTEQGDSAMYLCASSYGQIYGYTFGSGTRLTVV.

This sequence joins TRBV27 and TRBJ2-6, with 9 bases matching TRBD1. J lost 0 bases, V lost 5 bases, and 5 bases had no gene match. This CDR3 contains 17 residues. CDR1 and CDR2 (germline): MNHEY, SMNVEV (reference sequence). CDR3 in amino acids: CASSLQGALSGANVLTF. Here the CDR3 DNA reads TGTGCCAGCAGTCTACAGGGGGCCCTCTCTGGGGCCAACGTCCTGACTTTC. Together with reference TRBV27 and TRBJ2-6, the CDR3 gives the full variable domain: EAQVTQNPRYLITVTGKKLTVTCSQNMNHEYMSWYRQDPGLGLRQIYYSMNVEVTDKGDVPEGYKVSRKEKRNFPLILESPSPNQTSLYFCASSLQGALSGANVLTFGAGSRLTVL.

V usage is TRBV27 and J usage is TRBJ2-7, with TRBD1 identical over 7 bases. This CDR3 comprises 13 residues. V was pared by 8 bases and J by 1 base, with 5 bases of the junction left unmatched. Germline CDR1 reads MNHEY; CDR2 reads SMNVEV (reference sequence). The CDR3: CASLTGLSYEQYF. In DNA form, the CDR3 reads TGTGCCAGCCTGACAGGGTTATCCTACGAGCAGTACTTC.

V usage is TRBV21-1 and J usage is TRBJ1-5. TRBV21-1 is recorded as a pseudogene. CDR3 length: 14 residues. The CDR3 DNA follows: TGTGCCGCAGCTGAAGTCAGACTGAATCAGCCCCAGCATTTT. Translating it yields CAAAEVRLNQPQHF.

The chain joins TRBV7-2 to TRBJ2-7; possibly TRBD1 for D (6 bases). V was pared by 5 bases and J by 3 bases, with 14 bases between. CDR1 and CDR2 from the germline V gene are SGHTA and FQGNSA. This CDR3 contains 14 residues. CDR3 nucleotide sequence: TGTGCCAGCAGCAGACAGGTCAACTTCTACGAGCAGTACTTC. The encoded protein is CASSRQVNFYEQYF.

J is TRBJ2-1 and V is TRBV11-2; 8 nucleotides align to TRBD1. CDR3 size: 15 residues. J lost 1 base, V lost 7 bases, and 6 bases had no gene match. CDR1 and CDR2 from the germline V gene are SGHAT and FQNNGV. CDR3 in DNA: TGTGCCAGCACCCCAGGGGGCGCGTCCTACAATGAGCAGTTCTTC. It translates to CASTPGGASYNEQFF.

This chain connects TRBV5-1 to TRBJ2-7; TRBD2 is a possible D gene (5 bases). V was clipped by 5 bases and J by 0 bases, with 12 bases between them. Germline V gives CDR1 SGHRS, CDR2 YFSETQ. The CDR3 is made up of 14 amino acids. The CDR3 spells CASRIDYTSYEQYF. In nucleotides, the CDR3 is TGCGCCAGCAGGATTGACTACACCTCCTACGAGCAGTACTTC.

This chain connects TRBV28 to TRBJ2-7, with D unresolved. The CDR3 is made up of 13 amino acids. V dropped 2 bases and J dropped 6 bases, with 11 bases sitting between them. Germline values: CDR1 MDHEN, CDR2 SYDVKM. This CDR3 is CASSLQDSLEQYF. The CDR3 nucleotides read TGTGCCAGCAGTTTACAGGATTCTCTCGAGCAGTACTTC.

The J gene is TRBJ2-3, the V gene TRBV4-2; 13 bases match TRBD2. The CDR3 covers 18 residues. Trimming took 0 bases from V and 2 from J; bases not matched to a gene: 5. CDR1 LGHNA and CDR2 YNFKEQ come from the germline V gene. The CDR3 protein is CASSQDRGTSGNTDTQYF. The CDR3 DNA reads TGTGCCAGCAGCCAAGATCGTGGGACTAGCGGGAACACAGATACGCAGTATTTT.

This chain joins TRBV5-5 and TRBJ2-7; D is ambiguous. The CDR3 covers 12 residues. Trimming took off 2 bases at V and 13 bases at J, with 16 bases between the two ends. Germline assignment: CDR1 SGHKS and CDR2 YYEKEE (reference sequence). The CDR3 spells CASSFSSGENYF. The DNA of the CDR3 is TGTGCCAGCAGCTTTTCGTCAGGCGAGAATTACTTC.

The genes are TRBV2 and TRBJ2-7; TRBD2 is a possible D gene (5 bases). The CDR3 runs to 13 residues. The ends were cut back, 4 bases at V and 2 bases at J, with 9 bases in the middle. Germline V CDR1 and CDR2: SNHLY, FYNNEI. The CDR3 DNA follows: TGTGCCAGCAGTGTCGGAGGTACCTACGAGCAGTACTTC. Its protein product is CASSVGGTYEQYF.

The genes are TRBV29-1 and TRBJ2-5, with 9 bases identical to TRBD1. The CDR3 runs 14 residues. Unmatched junction bases numbered 11, after V lost 6 bases and J lost 6 bases. CDR1 is SQVTM and CDR2 is ANQGSEA in the germline V gene. CDR3 protein: CSVAGGTGQQTQYF. In nucleotides, the CDR3 is TGCAGCGTGGCCGGGGGGACAGGGCAACAGACCCAGTACTTC.

The rearrangement uses TRBV15 and TRBJ2-4; D is undetermined. CDR3 size: 14 residues. The germline gives CDR1 LNHNV, CDR2 YYDKDF (reference sequence). V was cut by 0 bases and J by 5 bases, with 8 bases left in between. In DNA, the CDR3 is TGTGCCACCAGCAGAGATCTCGGAGAAAACATTCAGTACTTC. Residues: CATSRDLGENIQYF. Combining the CDR3 with reference TRBV15 and TRBJ2-4 gives the whole variable domain DAMVIQNPRYQVTQFGKPVTLSCSQTLNHNVMYWYQQKSSQAPKLLFHYYDKDFNNEADTPDNFQSRRPNTSFCFLDIRSPGLGDTAMYLCATSRDLGENIQYFGAGTRLSVL.

The chain's CDR3 is CASSFRTAYEQYF. Written as DNA, the CDR3 is TGTGCCAGCAGTTTCCGGACAGCCTACGAGCAGTACTTC. The chain is built from TRBV12-3 or TRBV12-4 and TRBJ2-7; maybe TRBD1 (6 bases). V gave up 3 bases and J gave up 2 bases, with 8 bases separating them. This CDR3 region has 13 residues.